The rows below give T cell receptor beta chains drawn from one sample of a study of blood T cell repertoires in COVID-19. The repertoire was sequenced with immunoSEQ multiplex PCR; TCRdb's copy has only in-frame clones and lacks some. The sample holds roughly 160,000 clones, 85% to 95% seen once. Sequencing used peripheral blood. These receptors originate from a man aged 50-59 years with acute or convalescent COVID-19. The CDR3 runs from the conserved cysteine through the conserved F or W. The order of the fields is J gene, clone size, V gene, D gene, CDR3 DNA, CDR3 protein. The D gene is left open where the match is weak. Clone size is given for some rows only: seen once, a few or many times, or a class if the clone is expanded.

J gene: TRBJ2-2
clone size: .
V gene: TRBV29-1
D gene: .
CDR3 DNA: TGCAGCGTTCAGGGTGGCGGCAACACCGGGGAGCTGTTTTTT
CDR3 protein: CSVQGGGNTGELFF

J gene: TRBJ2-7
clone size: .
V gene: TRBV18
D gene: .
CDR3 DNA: TGTGCCAGCTCACCCTCTCGAACAGGGCGCGAGCAGTACTTC
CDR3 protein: CASSPSRTGREQYF

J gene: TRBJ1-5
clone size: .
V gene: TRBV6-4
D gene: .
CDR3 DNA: TGTGCCAGCAGTGAATTGGGGCGTAGCAATCAGCCCCAGCATTTT
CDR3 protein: CASSELGRSNQPQHF

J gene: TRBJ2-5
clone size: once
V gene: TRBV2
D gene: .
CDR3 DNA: TGTGCCAGCAGATGGACTGGTGAAGAGACCCAGTACTTC
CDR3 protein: CASRWTGEETQYF

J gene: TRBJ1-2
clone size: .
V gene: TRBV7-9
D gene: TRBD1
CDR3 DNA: TGTGCCAGCAGCTTCGGGACAGACGAATATGGCTACACCTTC
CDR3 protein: CASSFGTDEYGYTF

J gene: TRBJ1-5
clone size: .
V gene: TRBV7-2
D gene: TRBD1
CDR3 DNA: TGTGCCAGCAGGGACAGGGCCCATAGCAATCAGCCCCAGCATTTT
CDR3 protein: CASRDRAHSNQPQHF

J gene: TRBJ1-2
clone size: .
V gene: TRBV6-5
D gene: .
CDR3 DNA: TGTGCCAGCGACCCAGCGGGGGCTTATGGCTACACCTTC
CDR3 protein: CASDPAGAYGYTF

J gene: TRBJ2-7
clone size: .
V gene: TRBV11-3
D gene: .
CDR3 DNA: TGTGCCAGCAGCTTGCAACAGGGTTCCCACGAGCAGTACTTC
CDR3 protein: CASSLQQGSHEQYF

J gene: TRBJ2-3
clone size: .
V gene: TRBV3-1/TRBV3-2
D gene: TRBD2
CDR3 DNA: TGTGCCAGCAGCCCCCATCCAGCGGGGGGCACAGATACGCAGTATTTT
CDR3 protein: CASSPHPAGGTDTQYF

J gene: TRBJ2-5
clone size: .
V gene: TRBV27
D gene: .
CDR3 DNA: TGTGCCAGCAGTTTATTGGGCGAGGGTGGGGGCCGCCCACCCCAAGAGACCCAGTACTTC
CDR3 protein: CASSLLGEGGGRPPQETQYF

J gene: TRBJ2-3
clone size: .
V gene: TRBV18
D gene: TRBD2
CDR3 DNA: TGTGCCAGCTCCCTTAGCGGGAGGACAGATACGCAGTATTTT
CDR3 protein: CASSLSGRTDTQYF

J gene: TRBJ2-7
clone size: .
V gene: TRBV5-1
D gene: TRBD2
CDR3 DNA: TGCGCCAGCAGCTTGGCTGGGGGACTAGGAGGTGGCGAGCAGTACTTC
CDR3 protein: CASSLAGGLGGGEQYF

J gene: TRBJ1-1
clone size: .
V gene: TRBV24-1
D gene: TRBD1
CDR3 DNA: TGTGCCACCAGTGAACCCGGGACAGGGTCTGCTTTCTTT
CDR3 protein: CATSEPGTGSAFF

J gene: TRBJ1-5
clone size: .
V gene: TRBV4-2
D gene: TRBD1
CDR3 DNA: TGTGCCAGCGGGGCAGAACAGGGGGCTCGCAATCAGCCCCAGCATTTT
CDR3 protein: CASGAEQGARNQPQHF

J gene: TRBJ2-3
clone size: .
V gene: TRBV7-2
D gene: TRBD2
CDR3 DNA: TGTGCCAGCAGCTTGCGAATAGCGGGAGATACGCAGTATTTT
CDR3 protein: CASSLRIAGDTQYF

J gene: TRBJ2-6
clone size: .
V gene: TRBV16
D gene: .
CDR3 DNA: TGTGCCAGCAGCCCTATCCCCGCACGCTCTGGGGCCAACGTCCTGACTTTC
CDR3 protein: CASSPIPARSGANVLTF

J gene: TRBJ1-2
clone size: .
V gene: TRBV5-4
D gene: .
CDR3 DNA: TGTGCCAGCAGCTTGGAGCAGGGTGATTATTATGGCTACACCTTC
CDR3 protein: CASSLEQGDYYGYTF